Listed below are T cell receptor beta chains from one sample, sequenced in a study of CD8 T cells in Susac syndrome. TCRdb processed the immunoSEQ multiplex PCR reads anew with MiXCR; each CDR3 protein has one entry. The data hold 150,000 or so distinct CDR3 sequences, with 95% observed a single time. The material sequenced was CD4+ T cells from PBMCs. The receptors stem from a human donor with Susac syndrome. Both conserved end residues are part of each CDR3.

v_call,j_call,cdr3_aa
TRBV7-9,TRBJ1-2,CASSLTGGLREIYGYTF
TRBV21-1,TRBJ2-7,CASKGMQYEQYF
TRBV5-5,TRBJ2-3,CASSSRLADTQYF
TRBV3-1,TRBJ2-1,CASSQDPGTSFEF
TRBV10-3,TRBJ1-1,CAISVSPETEAFF
TRBV20-1,TRBJ2-2,CSVSPGWGDTGELFF
TRBV30,TRBJ1-1,CAWSVGMNTEAFF
TRBV29-1,TRBJ1-1,CSAPGQTISGTEAFF
TRBV20-1,TRBJ2-1,CSAPRTGRAEVEQFF
TRBV4-1,TRBJ2-1,CASSQVGDRVYNEQFF
TRBV5-6,TRBJ2-7,CASSVGPSGNYEQYF
TRBV12-3/TRBV12-4,TRBJ1-6,CATNRDGASPLHF
TRBV21-1,TRBJ2-5,CASSKTPGRMKETQYF
TRBV29-1,TRBJ2-1,CSVGMGGISYNEQFF
TRBV9,TRBJ2-1,CASSANYPGEQFF